This is a list of T cell receptor beta chains from one sample in a study of T cell repertoires in cytomegalovirus infection. TCRdb fed the reads into MiXCR, producing one record per CDR3 protein. The data contain about 770,000 distinct CDR3 sequences, 25% to 35% of them singletons. These receptors' antigens are unknown. Here the sequenced sample was cultured CD8+ T cells from PBMCs, taken from culture after CMV antigen stimulation. The source is a human donor in good health (CMV status not recorded). Some clones in this sample may be carry-over from other donors' samples. The CDR3 runs from the conserved cysteine through the conserved F or W. The D gene is left open where the match is weak. Part of the rows lack a size; the others show once, few, many or a class for expanded clones.

v_gene	d_gene	abundance	j_gene	CDR3aa	CDR3nt
TRBV11-2	TRBD1	NA	TRBJ2-3	CASSLGKGQGRLYTQYF	TGTGCCAGCAGCTTAGGGAAAGGACAGGGAAGGCTTTATACGCAGTATTTT
TRBV27	NA	few	TRBJ1-1	CASSLWGATEAFF	TGTGCCAGCAGTTTATGGGGGGCCACTGAAGCTTTCTTT
TRBV19	NA	many	TRBJ1-5	CASSISVRAGSNQPQHF	TGTGCCAGTAGTATATCTGTACGGGCAGGGTCCAATCAGCCCCAGCATTTT
TRBV6-5	NA	NA	TRBJ2-1	CASSTSQNYNEQFF	TGTGCCAGCAGTACTAGCCAGAATTACAATGAGCAGTTCTTC
TRBV7-9	TRBD1	NA	TRBJ1-2	CASSGGQGLFYGYTF	TGTGCCAGCAGCGGCGGACAGGGGCTTTTCTATGGCTACACCTTC
TRBV7-9	TRBD1	many	TRBJ1-2	CASSLGQGDGYTF	TGTGCCAGCAGCTTAGGACAGGGGGATGGCTACACCTTC
TRBV27	NA	few	TRBJ1-6	CASSLRRLNSPLHF	TGTGCCAGCAGTTTGAGGCGCTTAAATTCACCCCTCCACTTT
TRBV6-6	NA	NA	TRBJ1-1	CASNWGSEAFF	TGTGCCAGCAATTGGGGGTCTGAAGCTTTCTTT
TRBV2	NA	NA	TRBJ2-5	CASNSGTARETQYF	TGTGCCAGCAATTCCGGCACAGCTAGAGAGACCCAGTACTTC
TRBV29-1	NA	NA	TRBJ1-3	CSVEGRNTIYF	TGCAGCGTTGAGGGGAGGAACACCATATATTTT
TRBV7-3	NA	many	TRBJ2-3	CASSYGHSSTDTQYF	TGTGCCAGCAGCTATGGACACTCTAGCACAGATACGCAGTATTTT
TRBV9	NA	NA	TRBJ1-5	CASSVTGSWNQPQHF	TGTGCCAGCAGCGTCACAGGGAGTTGGAATCAGCCCCAGCATTTT
TRBV2	NA	NA	TRBJ2-1	CASPGIPTEPTDNEQFF	TGTGCCAGCCCGGGGATTCCGACGGAGCCGACAGACAATGAGCAGTTCTTC
TRBV29-1	TRBD2	NA	TRBJ2-1	CSVAGGPGNEQFF	TGCAGCGTTGCGGGGGGGCCGGGTAATGAGCAGTTCTTC
TRBV9	TRBD2	few	TRBJ2-1	CATRAVAGDPYNEQFF	TGTGCCACCAGGGCGGTAGCGGGGGACCCCTACAATGAGCAGTTCTTC
TRBV7-9	NA	NA	TRBJ1-2	CASNRDPGTHGYTF	TGTGCCAGCAACAGGGACCCGGGGACCCATGGCTACACCTTC
TRBV12-3/TRBV12-4	NA	few	TRBJ2-2	CASSAGPKATGELFF	TGTGCCAGCAGTGCCGGGCCAAAGGCCACCGGGGAGCTGTTTTTT
TRBV5-6	NA	few	TRBJ2-2	CASSPIWRQSNTGELFF	TGTGCCAGCAGCCCTATATGGCGCCAGTCGAACACCGGGGAGCTGTTTTTT
TRBV19	NA	NA	TRBJ2-1	CASSSSHYYEQFF	TGTGCCAGTAGTTCCTCTCATTACTATGAGCAGTTCTTC
TRBV2	TRBD2	NA	TRBJ2-7	CASSDFGGSRSYEQYF	TGTGCCAGCAGTGATTTTGGCGGGAGCCGCTCCTACGAGCAGTACTTC
TRBV5-1	TRBD2	NA	TRBJ2-7	CASSLGTSGAAEQYF	TGCGCCAGCAGCCTTGGGACTAGCGGGGCCGCCGAGCAGTACTTC
TRBV27	NA	few	TRBJ1-2	CASSPVKGLNYGYTF	TGTGCCAGCAGTCCGGTTAAGGGCCTTAACTATGGCTACACCTTC
TRBV27	NA	few	TRBJ1-1	CASSGSFNTEAFF	TGTGCCAGCAGTGGGAGCTTTAACACTGAAGCTTTCTTT
TRBV6-6	NA	NA	TRBJ2-3	CASSYLVALQDTQYF	TGTGCCAGCAGTTACTTGGTGGCCTTGCAGGATACGCAGTATTTT
TRBV2	NA	few	TRBJ1-2	CASSFSSGGEGYTF	TGTGCCAGCAGTTTTAGCTCGGGGGGCGAGGGCTACACCTTC
TRBV27	NA	few	TRBJ1-6	CASRISYNSPLHF	TGTGCCAGCCGGATCTCCTATAATTCACCCCTCCACTTT
TRBV4-1	NA	NA	TRBJ1-6	CASSQVQGSPLHF	TGCGCCAGCAGCCAAGTGCAGGGTTCACCCCTCCACTTT
TRBV6-1	NA	few	TRBJ1-2	CASSSGLGNYGYTF	TGTGCCAGCAGTTCGGGCTTGGGTAACTATGGCTACACCTTC